Below, one T cell receptor beta chain is given with its context. TCRdb's copy holds only in-frame clones and misses some; the assay was immunoSEQ multiplex PCR. The repertoire holds under 170,000 clones, about 95% seen once, with 1.3% in the top ten. The CDR3 length is 15 residues. Trimming removed 3 bases at V and 4 bases at J, with 13 bases between. CDR1 and CDR2 (germline): SGHDN, FVKESK. The data were obtained in a study of T cell responses to AZD1222 COVID-19 vaccine. The chain is built from TRBV14 and TRBJ2-1, with TRBD2 as a possible D gene (5 bases). The TCR comes from an adult in good health. Sequencing was performed on peripheral blood, taken on day 0 of AZD1222 vaccination. CDR3 region: CASSHTFGVYNEQFF. CDR3 in DNA: TGTGCCAGCAGCCACACGTTCGGGGTATACAATGAGCAGTTCTTC.